The entry below describes one TCR beta chain. Produced via immunoSEQ multiplex PCR; TCRdb's table is partial and in-frame only. The sample has 40,000 to 50,000 clones; 86% are singletons. CDR3 size: 14 residues. Trimming removed 6 bases from V and 4 bases from J; junction bases left unmatched: 6. CDR1 is SEHNR and CDR2 is FQNEAQ in the germline V gene (reference sequence). This sample was included in a study of OX40 agonist ivuxolimab in advanced cancers. The sequencing here drew on CD4+ or CD8+ T cells sorted from blood, taken in a trial of the OX40 agonist ivuxolimab. The V call is TRBV7-9, the J call TRBJ1-5, with TRBD1 matching 7 bases. The TCR was taken from an adult with an advanced solid tumor such as melanoma, head and neck, liver or kidney cancer. The CDR3 nucleotides are TGTGCCAGCAGACGGACAGGAGAGAATCAGCCCCAGCATTTT. Encoded protein: CASRRTGENQPQHF.